This note documents a single T cell receptor (beta chain) sequence. CDR3 length: 14 amino acids. Germline CDR1 LGHNA, CDR2 YNFKEQ. Trimming took 0 bases from V and 5 from J, leaving 8 bases between them. The sample originates from a study of graft-versus-host responses after intestinal transplantation. Study summary: Transplants were multivisceral, liver-intestinal, or isolated intestinal. Every recipient had anti-thymocyte globulin induction and 2 to 4 years of tacrolimus plus steroids.

Plates contained about 200,000 CFSE-labeled responder cells and about 200,000 irradiated, violet-dye-labeled stimulator cells. Using immunoSEQ multiplex PCR, the repertoire was profiled, and TCRdb retains in-frame clones only, with some absent. The sample carries 20,000 or so clones, around 42% recorded once. The origin of this receptor is a human patient who received an intestinal transplant. The V call is TRBV4-2, the J call TRBJ1-5, with no clear D. The specimen comprised alloreactive CD4+ T cells from a mixed lymphocyte reaction culture, sampled before intestinal transplant. This sample's subset: CFSE-low proliferating T cells sorted from roughly six-day pre-transplant mixed lymphocyte reaction (GvH or HvG direction). CDR3 DNA sequence: TGTGCCAGCAGCCAAGATGGGAGTGATCAGCCCCAGCATTTT. This sequence encodes CASSQDGSDQPQHF.